This T cell receptor beta chain was profiled in a study of T cell repertoires in cytomegalovirus infection. The CDR3 loop spans 17 amino acids. V dropped 2 bases and J dropped 8; count of bases not matched to a gene: 13. Germline V gives CDR1 LNHNV, CDR2 YYDKDF (reference sequence). TCRdb re-derived calls from the reads in MiXCR, one entry per CDR3 protein. The table has 85,000 to 120,000 distinct CDR3 sequences, 15% to 20% seen once; the top ten hold approximately 7.9%. Study results and caveats: Within the response measured ex vivo, HLA-C-restricted CMV-specific TCR beta clonotypes were dominant.

Remarks on this clonotype: Its cognate antigen is unknown.

The sequenced material came from PBMCs. The TCR comes from a human donor in good health (CMV status not recorded). Some clones in this sample may be carry-over from other donors' samples. V gene TRBV15 combines with J gene TRBJ1-2, with 11 bases identical to TRBD1. CDR3 amino acids: CATSRPGTGGHIEGYTF. The CDR3 DNA reads as TGTGCCACCAGCAGACCCGGGACAGGGGGGCACATAGAAGGCTACACCTTC.